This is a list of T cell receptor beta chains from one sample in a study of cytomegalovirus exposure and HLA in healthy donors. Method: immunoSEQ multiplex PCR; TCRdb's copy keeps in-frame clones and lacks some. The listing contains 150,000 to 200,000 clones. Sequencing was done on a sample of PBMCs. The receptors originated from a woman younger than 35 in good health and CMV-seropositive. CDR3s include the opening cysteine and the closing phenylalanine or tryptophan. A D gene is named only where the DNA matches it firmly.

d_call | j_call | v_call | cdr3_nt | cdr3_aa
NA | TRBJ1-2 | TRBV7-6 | TGTGCCAGCAGCTTAGAAGAGACGGGGGGCGGGGGCTACACCTTC | CASSLEETGGGGYTF
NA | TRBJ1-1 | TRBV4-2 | TGTGCCAGCAGCCGCGGGGATGGCACTGAAGCTTTCTTT | CASSRGDGTEAFF
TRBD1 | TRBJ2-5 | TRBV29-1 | TGCAGCGCCCCTGACAGGGCGACCCAAGAGACCCAGTACTTC | CSAPDRATQETQYF
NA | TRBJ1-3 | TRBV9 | TGTGCCAGCACCGACGAGGCCTACTCTGGAAACACCATATATTTT | CASTDEAYSGNTIYF
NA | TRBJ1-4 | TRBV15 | TGTGCCACCAGCAGAGATCCGGCACAGAGTAATGAAAAACTGTTTTTT | CATSRDPAQSNEKLFF
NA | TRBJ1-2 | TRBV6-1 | TGTGCCAGCAGTGAACGGGAGGGACCGAATTATGGCTACACCTTC | CASSEREGPNYGYTF
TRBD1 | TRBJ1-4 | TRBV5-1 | TGCGCCAGCAGCACTAAAACAGGGGGTAATGAAAAACTGTTTTTT | CASSTKTGGNEKLFF
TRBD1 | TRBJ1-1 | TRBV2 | TGTGCCAGCGTCCGAGAATCAGGGGGCACTGAAGCTTTCTTT | CASVRESGGTEAFF
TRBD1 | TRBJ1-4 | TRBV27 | TGTGCCAGCAGTCCTCTTTTGGGGACAGGAAATGAAAAACTGTTTTTT | CASSPLLGTGNEKLFF
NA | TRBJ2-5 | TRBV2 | TGTGCCAGCATGACAGGTATCCCAACGGAGACCCAGTACTTC | CASMTGIPTETQYF
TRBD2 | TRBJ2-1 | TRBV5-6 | TGTGCCAGCAGCTTGGTAGCGGGAGACTACAATGAGCAGTTCTTC | CASSLVAGDYNEQFF
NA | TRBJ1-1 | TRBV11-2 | TGTGCCAGCAGCTTGGAGAGACTAAACACTGAAGCTTTCTTT | CASSLERLNTEAFF
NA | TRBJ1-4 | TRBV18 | TGTGCCAGCTCACCCCGAAGGGGGGAAAAACTGTTTTTT | CASSPRRGEKLFF
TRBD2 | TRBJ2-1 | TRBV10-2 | TGCGCCAGTACTATACCTAGCGGGAGGTACAATGAGCAGTTCTTC | CASTIPSGRYNEQFF
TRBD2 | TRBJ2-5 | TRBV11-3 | TGTGCCAGCAGCTCACCCTGGGCTAGCGGGGGGGCCGTCGAAGAGACCCAGTACTTC | CASSSPWASGGAVEETQYF
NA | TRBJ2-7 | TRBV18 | TGTGCCAGCTCACCCCGTAACTACGAGCAGTACTTC | CASSPRNYEQYF
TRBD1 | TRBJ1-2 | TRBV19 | TGTGCCAGTAGCCTCCCGGGACAGGGAAACTATGGCTACACCTTC | CASSLPGQGNYGYTF
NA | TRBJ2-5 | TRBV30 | TGTGCCTGGAGTGGGCCCGGCATGGGCCTCCAAGAGACCCAGTACTTC | CAWSGPGMGLQETQYF
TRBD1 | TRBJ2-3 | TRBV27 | TGTGCCAGCAGTAGAGGACAGGGCCGCACAGATACGCAGTATTTT | CASSRGQGRTDTQYF
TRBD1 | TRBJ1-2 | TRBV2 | TGTGCCAGCATACCCGGCGGGCAGGGGGGAGACGGCTACACCTTC | CASIPGGQGGDGYTF
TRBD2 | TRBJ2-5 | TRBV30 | TGTGCCTGGAAAAAGTCCCGTCTAGCGGGGACCCAAGAGACCCAGTACTTC | CAWKKSRLAGTQETQYF
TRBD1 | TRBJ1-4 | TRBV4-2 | TGTGCCAGCAGCCAAGATCCCGACAGGGGGGCTGAAAAACTGTTTTTT | CASSQDPDRGAEKLFF
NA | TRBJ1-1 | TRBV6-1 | TGTGCCAGCAGTGAAGGAGGCGTGAACACTGAAGCTTTCTTT | CASSEGGVNTEAFF